The sequence of this T cell receptor beta chain was determined in a study of T cell changes during pregnancy in multiple sclerosis. Germline V gene sequence: CDR1 SGDLS, CDR2 YYNGEE. The CDR3 length is 13 residues. The germline V and J ends were trimmed by 0 bases and 3 bases, with 7 bases remaining between them. Clones were sequenced by immunoSEQ multiplex PCR, and TCRdb holds only the in-frame ones, with some missing. The profile shows around 30,000 clones, roughly nine tenths of them singletons. This chain connects TRBV9 to TRBJ2-7; D is ambiguous. This clonotype was obtained from a female donor with multiple sclerosis, enrolled in a pregnancy study. The sequencing used CD8+ T cells from peripheral blood mononuclear cells, collected before pregnancy. For the CDR3, the DNA is TGTGCCAGCAGCGTAGCGGAGAACTACGAGCAGTACTTC. This encodes CASSVAENYEQYF. The full variable domain, its missing parts supplied by reference TRBV9 and TRBJ2-7, is DSGVTQTPKHLITATGQRVTLRCSPRSGDLSVYWYQQSLDQGLQFLIQYYNGEERAKGNILERFSAQQFPDLHSELNLSSLELGDSALYFCASSVAENYEQYFGPGTRLTVT.